This T cell receptor (beta chain) was observed in a study of neurological immune-mediated disorders. The making of cDNA relied on 5'RACE with 10-nucleotide random UMIs. Using its own MiXCR run on the 5' RACE reads, TCRdb lists one record per CDR3 protein. The sample carries about 38,000 distinct CDR3 sequences, roughly 10% recorded once. In its sample, this clonotype was seen many times. Time point specified: technical triplicate 1. V was pared by 1 base and J by 1 base, with 2 bases of the junction left unmatched. Germline values: CDR1 SGHRS, CDR2 YFSETQ. This CDR3 has 15 amino acids. The TCR originated in a man aged 55 to 69 with HTLV-1-associated myelopathy (HAM/TSP). Sequencing was performed on PBMCs. The chain employs TRBV5-1 and TRBJ1-5; 7 bases agree with TRBD1. DNA for the CDR3: TGCGCCAGCAGCTTGACAGGGGAAAGCAATCAGCCCCAGCATTTT. Translated: CASSLTGESNQPQHF.